This TCR beta chain emerged from a study of blood T cell repertoires in COVID-19. CDR3 length: 13 residues. Germline V lookup: CDR1 MDHEN, CDR2 SYDVKM. V lost 2 bases, J lost 8 bases, and 9 bases lay in between. This clone was observed a few times. Data came from immunoSEQ multiplex PCR; TCRdb stores just in-frame clones and leaves some out. The repertoire holds 150,000 to 200,000 clones, more than 65% seen once, with around 16% in the top ten. Material: PBMCs or T cells enriched from blood (not recorded which). This chain uses TRBV28 with TRBJ1-4; D is undetermined. This sequence originates from a woman between 45 and 65 years old with acute COVID-19. As DNA, the CDR3 is TGTGCCAGCAGTTTAGGACTGGCCGAAAAACTGTTTTTT. Translated, it gives CASSLGLAEKLFF. Filled out from reference TRBV28 and TRBJ1-4, the complete variable domain reads DVKVTQSSRYLVKRTGEKVFLECVQDMDHENMFWYRQDPGLGLRLIYFSYDVKMKEKGDIPEGYSVSREKKERFSLILESASTNQTSMYLCASSLGLAEKLFFGSGTQLSVL.